This TCR beta chain was sequenced in a study of blood T cell repertoires in COVID-19. Study in general: Nucleic acid was either cDNA or gDNA, and it came from T cells, B-cell-depleted T cells, or PBMCs.

The assay was immunoSEQ multiplex PCR, and TCRdb's table has in-frame clones only and misses some. The repertoire holds some 45,000 clones, with around 80% as singletons. The sample comprised peripheral blood. This TCR came from a human donor in a cohort sampled during active COVID-19.

The CDR3 bases are TGCGCCAGCAAGATCGGGGCGGGAGGTGATGAGACCCAGTACTTC. This translates into CASKIGAGGDETQYF. The gene calls are TRBV5-1 and TRBJ2-5, with 8 bases fitting TRBD2. Germline V gives CDR1 SGHRS, CDR2 YFSETQ. There are 15 residues in the CDR3. After removal of 6 bases from V and 5 bases from J, the junction contained 12 bases not matched to a gene.